Here is one T cell receptor (beta chain) with its context. No cognate antigen has been identified for it. No quality values exist for individual bases; no much larger clone is one base distant. This entry belongs to a study of cytomegalovirus exposure and HLA in healthy donors (dated by TCRdb to about 2017). Context from the whole study: An earlier analysis of about 530 of the donors reported over 250 Gb of sequence data and 95 million to 130 million unique TCR beta sequences obtained from roughly 170 million T cells. About 300 gigabases of sequencing data and approximately 85 million unique TCR sequences were included in an early release covering several hundred HLA-typed donors. Among the roughly 390 genotyped donors, around 81% belonged to the genetic ancestry cluster associated with self-reported Caucasian donors. The study aimed to test whether signatures of past pathogen exposure could be identified by cataloging public T cell receptors. Using immunosequencing, the study profiled T cell repertoires from fewer than 700 subjects and related those repertoires to cytomegalovirus serostatus. Besides the first cohort of under 700 subjects, a separate validation cohort made up of over 100 different subjects was used. The study combined high-throughput TCR immunosequencing, statistical association of individual TCRs with disease status, and machine learning to predict cytomegalovirus infection status. A later analysis re-analyzed previously published TCR beta repertoires from 550 to 700 donors and added high-resolution HLA genotyping to study TCR occurrence patterns. The later analysis used no new phenotypic data to find candidate immune exposures, relying instead on TCR beta sequences and their occurrence across donors. An earlier analysis of 587 of the donors used high-throughput TCR beta sequencing to judge whether each TCR beta V gene segment behaved as functional or pseudogenic. Alongside the repertoire data, information on donor age, sex, ethnicity and CMV serostatus was compiled. Genome-wide SNP genotypes for about 55% of the roughly 670 donors were used in a later genetic analysis, which treated that subset as a discovery cohort. All discovery cohort repertoires had been generated using a single sequencing platform. Class I and class II HLA loci were covered by the typing at four-digit resolution. Typing coverage varied by locus: roughly 629-630 donors for A, B, C, DRB1 and DQB1; some 520 for DQA1; over 600 for DPA1; about 450 for DPB1. Because of strong linkage in the cohort, roughly five DR-DQ haplotypes were treated as single units for association and clustering. On average, about 200,000 unique TCR beta nucleotide sequences were sequenced per donor among a few hundred genotyped donors of the cohort, with roughly 18% of those sequences being non-productive. Here is what the overall study found, with its caveats: According to a later analysis, parvovirus B19, influenza, CMV and Epstein-Barr virus appeared linked to several top co-occurrence clusters. A further reported finding was that TCR beta sequences accurately predicted the HLA-A and HLA-B alleles for most subjects in the first cohort. The classifier was reported to diagnose cytomegalovirus status with high specificity and sensitivity in both the original cohort and the validation cohort. An earlier analysis of approximately 500 of the donors showed that most TCR beta V segments appeared in productive rearrangements either about 87% or about 30% of the time, which broadly matched IMGT annotations. Because HLA typing was missing for some donors at each locus, association tests included only the typed subset. In a later genetic analysis, fewer N-insertions in productive TCRs were reported among donors in an Asian-associated ancestry cluster than the roughly 700-donor mean. In a later analysis, most CMV-associated TCR beta chains were found to appear HLA-restricted, with HLA associations seemingly driven largely by CMV exposure. A later analysis found that HLA-associated TCR beta chains were more clonally expanded and had lower generation probabilities than equally common non-associated chains. Three of the identified cytomegalovirus-associated TCR beta chains were confirmed in vitro to be specific for cytomegalovirus antigens. A cluster of highly shared sequence variants was judged likely to be a technical artifact of the sequencing pipeline. The presence/absence analyses assumed that sequencing depth was roughly uniform across donors, and that assumption may not be true. The cohort was sequenced for TCR beta chains only, and without alpha or paired-chain data the features that could be detected were limited. While some public TCRs were present in many individuals, most TCR sequences turned up only very rarely across donors. Because counts were too low, 15 or so rarely observed V segments, including chromosome 9 orphons, were excluded from the earlier analysis of 587 of the donors. Assigning TCR associations to individual alleles was difficult when HLA alleles, especially DR and DQ, strongly co-occurred. The study listed 164 TCR beta chains as associated with cytomegalovirus. A later genetic analysis associated a missense DCLRE1C variant with V-gene and J-gene trimming of TCR beta chains, and an independent cohort replicated the association. The authors suggested that the approach could potentially be extended to other disease states and immunological phenotypes. Correlated functional status among segregating V segments might be attributable to linkage disequilibrium, but an unknown experimental factor could not be ruled out. In a later analysis, TCR association rates were found to vary across HLA loci, with the most associated TCRs seen for DRB1 alleles and the fewest for HLA-C alleles. Specific HLA alleles were associated with 15,000 to 20,000 TCR beta sequences at a false discovery rate of 0.05 in a later analysis. Because the 87-base-pair reads could not distinguish some IMGT-functional V segments, including TRBV6-2 and TRBV6-3, those segments were excluded. Immune exposure information for the cohort was limited to CMV serostatus.

Library construction relied on the immunoSEQ multiplex PCR assay. A mixture of 60 forward primers for TCR Vbeta segments and 13 reverse primers for TCR Jbeta segments was used in the multiplex PCR. A multiplex PCR assay on genomic DNA amplified the CDR3 region of rearranged TCR beta genes. The amplified TCR beta libraries were sequenced on the Illumina HiSeq System as 87-base-pair reads. Per the original workflow: A later analysis tallied tens of millions of unique TCR beta chains across the 666 repertoires, and around 12 million of those chains were shared by two or more donors. Raw reads were error-corrected and collapsed into unique sequences with a nearest-neighbor algorithm that merged closely related sequences to remove PCR and sequencing errors. V, D and J gene segments were assigned by aligning CDR3 sequences to IMGT reference sequences. For a sequence to be retained, at least a six-nucleotide match to both a V gene segment and a J gene segment was required. Rearrangements were called productive when the CDR3 lacked stop codons and stayed in frame with V and J; all others were non-productive. CDR3 was defined according to IMGT convention as the region running from the second conserved V-encoded cysteine to the conserved J-encoded phenylalanine. In an earlier analysis of 550 to 650 of the donors, sequences lacking an unambiguous match to a single V gene segment were excluded. In an earlier analysis of several hundred of the donors, V segments were called functional above 56.7% productive rearrangements and were called segregating when the between-donor standard deviation exceeded 5%. A statistical classification framework was built to diagnose cytomegalovirus status from the catalog of TCR beta chain sequences. In a later analysis, V and J genes were assigned by comparing TCR nucleotide sequences against IMGT/GENE-DB human TR gene sequences. The TCRdist pipeline was used in a later analysis to assign CDR3 sequences and most-parsimonious VDJ recombination scenarios. A later analysis defined each TCR beta chain by its CDR3 amino acid sequence plus V-gene family, and excluded reads lacking a unique V-gene family. To address suspected cross-contamination and a sequencing artifact, a later analysis removed 592 highly shared, low-generation-probability nucleotide sequences. A later analysis calculated a clonal expansion index for each public chain from normalized within-repertoire ranks of inferred template counts. In a later analysis, generation probabilities were computed using a VDJ recombination model fitted to out-of-frame rearrangements, and the results were checked against IGoR. Hypergeometric tests were used in a later analysis to score TCR-TCR, TCR-HLA and TCR-CMV co-occurrence, with a repertoire-size bias correction applied to the TCR pairs. To estimate false discovery rates, a later analysis permuted the HLA or CMV assignments 20 times. In a later analysis, co-occurring TCRs were grouped using DBSCAN, with TCRdist sequence similarity added in when clustering inside HLA-allele-positive subsets. For co-occurrence clustering, repertoires with fewer than 30,000 or more than 120,000 public chains were excluded, along with roughly 5 repertoires with anomalous nucleotide sharing. This immuneACCESS table, as held by TCRdb, lists in-frame sequences with V and J called but not all clones. Of the missing ones, under half trace to an unresolved V gene in checked studies; the others have no known cause. Clone size and V and J calls were adopted from that table, with D and trimming inferred from the DNA. For this sample the table gives 95,000 to 110,000 clones, of which less than 80% were detected only once. About 8% of the sample is held by the ten biggest clonotypes.

The cohort comprised some 730 healthy bone marrow donors. At the time of sampling, all cohort members were nominally healthy, though unrecorded immune exposures were likely present. The donor was CMV seronegative and belonged to the group of under 400 seronegative cohort members. Each donor provided a peripheral blood sample, and peripheral blood mononuclear cells were used for TCR beta sequencing. The Qiagen DNeasy Blood Extraction Kit was used to extract genomic DNA from the blood cell samples. Inclusive of the bounding cysteine and phenylalanine, the CDR3 is 16 residues long. Only CDR3 DNA is held: 48 bases, read in frame from base 1. Per the germline V gene, SGHDT is the CDR1 and YYEEEE is the CDR2. Relative to germline, V is 5 bases shorter and J is 4 bases shorter, with 18 bases between their ends.

The material sequenced was PBMCs. This receptor was taken from a man aged 30-40 years in good health and CMV-seronegative. Rearrangement joined TRBV5-6 to TRBJ2-2; the D gene is possibly TRBD2, with 7 bases matching. CDR3 loop: CASSPKGGGRTGELFF. The bases are TGTGCCAGCAGTCCCAAGGGGGGGGGCCGCACCGGGGAGCTGTTTTTT.